The rows below give T cell receptor beta chains drawn from one sample of a study of response to subunit inactivated influenza vaccine. Each CDR3 protein is one row after TCRdb ran MiXCR on the RT-PCR reads. The table records hundreds of thousands of distinct CDR3 sequences, 15% to 18% of them present only once. Sequenced material: PBMCs from blood, taken about 12 days after vaccination. The receptor set was obtained from a man aged 50 to 59 who received an inactivated influenza vaccine. Each CDR3 is given with its conserved first and last residue. A D gene is named only where the DNA matches it firmly. Expanded clones get a size class; other rows say once, few or many, or leave the size out.

V	J	size	D	DNA	CDR3
TRBV19	TRBJ2-3	NA	NA	TGTGCCAGTAGTGACTCCGGGGGTCCCACAGATACGCAGTATTTT	CASSDSGGPTDTQYF
TRBV7-2	TRBJ2-7	NA	TRBD2	TGTGCCAGCAGCTTACCGCGGGGGGGCTCCTACGAGCAGTACTTC	CASSLPRGGSYEQYF
TRBV7-9	TRBJ2-7	NA	NA	TGTGCCAGCAGCCCCATTTTTGGGACGGTGTTAAGGAACGAGCAGTACTTC	CASSPIFGTVLRNEQYF
TRBV12-3/TRBV12-4	TRBJ2-1	NA	TRBD2	TGTGCCAGCAGTTTAGGTGGCGGGGGGGCCTATGAGCAGTTCTTC	CASSLGGGGAYEQFF
TRBV12-3/TRBV12-4	TRBJ2-1	NA	TRBD1	TGTGCCAGCAGTCTAGCAGGGACAGGGCCGAAAGAGCAGTTCTTC	CASSLAGTGPKEQFF
TRBV20-1	TRBJ1-2	NA	TRBD1	TGCAGTGCTAGACCGGGACAGGGCCAATCTAATTACTATGGCTACACCTTC	CSARPGQGQSNYYGYTF
TRBV4-2	TRBJ2-4	NA	NA	TGTGCCAGCAGCCACAAGAAAGGCATTCAGTACTTC	CASSHKKGIQYF
TRBV7-2	TRBJ1-1	few	NA	TGTGCCAGCAGCCTTTCCACAGGGCTGAACACTGAAGCTTTCTTT	CASSLSTGLNTEAFF
TRBV7-9	TRBJ2-5	few	NA	TGTGCCAGCAGCTTACCACTAGGGTCCCAAGAGACCCAGTACTTC	CASSLPLGSQETQYF
TRBV29-1	TRBJ2-1	NA	TRBD2	TGCAGCCAAAACTCACAGCGGGACGGCAACAATGAGCAGTTCTTC	CSQNSQRDGNNEQFF
TRBV19	TRBJ2-7	few	TRBD2	TGTGCCAGTAGTATAAGTCTAGCGGGAGTCTACGAGCAGTACTTC	CASSISLAGVYEQYF
TRBV7-9	TRBJ1-5	many	NA	TGTGCCAGCAGCTGGGGAACCGACACTAGTGGCAATCAGCCCCAGCATTTT	CASSWGTDTSGNQPQHF
TRBV28	TRBJ2-7	NA	NA	TGTGCCAGCAGACAGGGTTATGGGGTGATTGGAGAGCAGTACTTC	CASRQGYGVIGEQYF
TRBV20-1	TRBJ2-1	NA	NA	TGCAGTGCTAGAGGGAGGCCTGGGGGCGATGAGCAGTTCTTC	CSARGRPGGDEQFF
TRBV2	TRBJ1-6	NA	TRBD1	TGTGCCAGCAGTGTGGGACAGTCTTCCCCCCTCCACTTT	CASSVGQSSPLHF
TRBV10-2	TRBJ2-3	few	TRBD2	TGCGCCAGCAGTCCCAGCGGGGGGCGCGCAGATACGCAGTATTTT	CASSPSGGRADTQYF
TRBV10-3	TRBJ2-7	NA	NA	TGTGCCATCAGTCAAGCTAGCTCCCATTACGAGCAGTACTTC	CAISQASSHYEQYF
TRBV6-6	TRBJ2-1	NA	TRBD2	TGTGCCAGCAGTTACGGACTAGTGGCTGAGCAGTTCTTC	CASSYGLVAEQFF
TRBV27	TRBJ2-7	NA	NA	TGTGCCAGCAGTCCACAGGGGAGGTGGGACGAGCAGTACTTC	CASSPQGRWDEQYF
TRBV12-3/TRBV12-4	TRBJ2-3	few	TRBD2	TGTGCCAGCCTCCTAGCGGGCACAGATACGCAGTATTTT	CASLLAGTDTQYF
TRBV3-1	TRBJ2-7	NA	TRBD2	TGTGCCAGCAGCCCCCAGTGGGGGGGAGGCAACGAGCAGTACTTC	CASSPQWGGGNEQYF
TRBV6-1	TRBJ1-4	NA	TRBD1	TGTGCCAGCAGTCCGACAGGGACCGGTGAAAAACTGTTTTTT	CASSPTGTGEKLFF
TRBV20-1	TRBJ2-3	NA	NA	TGCAGTGCCGCTCGCCGCCTGGGGAGCACAGATACGCAGTATTTT	CSAARRLGSTDTQYF
TRBV7-9	TRBJ2-3	few	NA	TGTGCCAGCAGCTCGGGCCCGGGGGACCGCACAGATACGCAGTATTTT	CASSSGPGDRTDTQYF
TRBV7-2	TRBJ1-2	few	NA	TGTGCCAGCAGCTTATCCCGAAGGAAAAACTATGGCTACACCTTC	CASSLSRRKNYGYTF
TRBV18	TRBJ1-1	once	NA	TGTACCAGCTCTCGCGGACAGCACCTCTATGAAGCTTTCTTT	CTSSRGQHLYEAFF
TRBV5-5	TRBJ2-1	NA	NA	TGTGCCAGCAGCTTCGGAGAGAATGAGCAGTTCTTC	CASSFGENEQFF
TRBV28	TRBJ2-7	NA	TRBD1	TGTGCCAGCAGAACCGACAGGGCCTCCTACGAGCAGTACTTC	CASRTDRASYEQYF
TRBV29-1	TRBJ2-6	NA	NA	TGCAGCGCCGTAATGGACCTGCAGAGCTCTGGGGCCAACGTCCTGACTTTC	CSAVMDLQSSGANVLTF